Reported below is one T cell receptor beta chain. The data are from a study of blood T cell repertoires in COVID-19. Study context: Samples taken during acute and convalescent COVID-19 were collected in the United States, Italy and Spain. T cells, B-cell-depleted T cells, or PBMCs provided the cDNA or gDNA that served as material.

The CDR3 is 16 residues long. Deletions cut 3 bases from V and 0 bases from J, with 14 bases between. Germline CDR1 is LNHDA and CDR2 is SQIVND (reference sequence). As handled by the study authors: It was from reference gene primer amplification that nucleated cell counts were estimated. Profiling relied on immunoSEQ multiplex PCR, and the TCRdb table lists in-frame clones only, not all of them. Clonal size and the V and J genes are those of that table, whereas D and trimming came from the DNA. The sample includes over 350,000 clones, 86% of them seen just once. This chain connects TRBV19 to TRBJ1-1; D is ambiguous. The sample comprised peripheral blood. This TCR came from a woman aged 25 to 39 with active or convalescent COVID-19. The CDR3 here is CASSMPPTRVNTEAFF. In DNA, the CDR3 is TGTGCCAGTAGTATGCCCCCGACTCGGGTGAACACTGAAGCTTTCTTT.